This TCR beta chain stems from a study of blood T cell repertoires in COVID-19. Study information: Samples representing acute and convalescent COVID-19 were sourced from the United States, Italy and Spain.

Authors' analysis steps: Amplifying reference gene primers gave estimates of nucleated cell counts. TCRdb's table, derived via immunoSEQ multiplex PCR, lists solely in-frame clones and lacks some. The D gene and trimming were derived from the DNA, and the V and J assignments and clone size from that table. The sample records under 200,000 clones, approximately 87% being singletons. V shed 5 bases and J 10 bases; nucleotides not matched to a gene: 13. This CDR3 region has 14 residues. Germline V gene sequence: CDR1 SQVTM, CDR2 ANQGSEA. The specimen was peripheral blood. The origin of this receptor is a woman between 65 and 79 years old with COVID-19, enrolled during active disease. The chain joins TRBV29-1 to TRBJ1-2; TRBD1 agrees at 10 bases. The CDR3 nucleotides are TGCAGCGTTTCCGCAACTACGGGACAGGGGTTCTACACCTTC. As protein: CSVSATTGQGFYTF.